The TCR beta chain under discussion was sequenced for a study of CD8 T cells in Susac syndrome (dated by TCRdb to the late 2010s). About the full investigation: Whether CD8+ T cell activation and differentiation in Susac syndrome was antigen driven was tested using repertoire sequencing.

RNA was extracted with the RNeasy kit and 0.5 to 1 ug was reverse transcribed using random hexamers. TCR beta CDR3 regions were amplified with the immunoSEQ multiplex PCR assay covering 54 Vbeta and 13 Jbeta segments. PCR amplification bias was corrected by using a synthetic template baseline for primer optimization and computational correction. Turning to the authors' computational methods: Reads were assigned to V, D and J genes according to IMGT and analyzed in immunoSEQ Analyzer, with only productive sequences retained. To calculate clonality, Shannon entropy was normalized by log2 of the number of productive unique sequences and then subtracted from one. Public and private clones were assessed among the 100 most prevalent clones of each patient and control. Clones were defined as Susac-specific if absent from the healthy and MS cohorts, from some 1,000 published viral clones and from other ImmuneACCESS disease sequences. The public sequencing data were trimmed at Q25 with fastp and processed into clonotypes with MiXCR by TCRdb, which kept only in-frame beta chains. Each CDR3 protein gets just one entry, which takes the most common genes and DNA from the rows behind it. TCRdb, rather than the study authors, made the V and J calls. In all, the sample holds 250,000 to 350,000 distinct CDR3 sequences, and about 92% of those were seen once. The ten largest clones add up to less than 0.08% of the sample.

Note on this clonotype: No cognate antigen has been identified for it. At one boundary the junction diverges from the germline segment, which might be a read error.

Sequences SSHAT (CDR1) and FNYEAQ (CDR2) are obtained from the germline V gene (reference sequence). Its CDR3 holds 13 amino acids, cysteine through phenylalanine. The kept DNA is CDR3 alone, 39 bases in frame from the first base. Broader findings and caveats from the paper: The number of individuals in the TCR sequencing and HLA analysis was acknowledged as relatively small.

Peripheral blood CD8+ and CD4+ T cells from healthy donors, Susac syndrome patients and multiple sclerosis patients were profiled by high-throughput TCR beta sequencing. The multiple sclerosis controls were treatment-naive patients who had stable or active relapsing-remitting disease and met the revised McDonald criteria. CD8+ TEMRA cells were enriched by FACS, while bulk CD8+ and CD4+ T cells were purified by magnetic negative isolation. Blood was collected in EDTA tubes and processed within 24 hours, with PBMCs isolated through density gradient centrifugation. PBMCs intended for TCR sequencing were frozen in liquid nitrogen and were later thawed in a 37 degrees C water bath. Purity of sorted or isolated CD4+, CD8+ and CD8+ TEMRA cells was at least 90%.

Recombination linked TRBV7-7 to TRBJ2-2; the D gene is perhaps TRBD1 or TRBD2, each of them matching over 5 bases. The source is a human donor with multiple sclerosis. Sequencing input: CD4+ T cells from PBMCs. The CDR3 reads CASSLAQGGELFF. The nucleotide sequence is TGTGCTAGCAGCTTAGCGCAGGGCGGGGAGCTGTTTTTT.